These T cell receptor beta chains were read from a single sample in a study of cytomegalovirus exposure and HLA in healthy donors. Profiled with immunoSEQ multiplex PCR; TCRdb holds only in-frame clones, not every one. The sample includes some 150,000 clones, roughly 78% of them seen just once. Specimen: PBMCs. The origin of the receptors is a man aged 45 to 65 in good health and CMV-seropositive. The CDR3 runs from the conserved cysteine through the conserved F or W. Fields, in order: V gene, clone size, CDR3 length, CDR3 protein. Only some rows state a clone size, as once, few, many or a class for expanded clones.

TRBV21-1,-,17,CASSKKNWAQGLETQYF
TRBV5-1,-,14,CASSSGSPDNEQFF
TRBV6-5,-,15,CASSYASGDSDEQYF
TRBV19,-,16,CASSPSGQGGNQPQHF
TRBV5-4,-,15,CASSLGGGNTGELFF
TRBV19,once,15,CASSTRGQGETEAFF
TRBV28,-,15,CASSFRDRGRYEQYF
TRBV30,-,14,CAWSAIDRAQPQHF
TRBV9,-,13,CASSATLEREAFF
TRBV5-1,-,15,CASRTTSGRLETQYF
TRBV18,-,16,CASSPPSAAGVYEQYF
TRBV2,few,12,CATSQDYNEQFF
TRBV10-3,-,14,CAISSDRLNQPQHF
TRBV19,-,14,CASSTTTTGQELFF
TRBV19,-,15,CASSPLGTDNYGYTF
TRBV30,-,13,CAWSLGQGTGYTF
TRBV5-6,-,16,CASSPLAQPEPYGYTF
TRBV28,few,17,CASSSASGNSGANVLTF
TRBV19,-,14,CATGGPSYNSPLHF
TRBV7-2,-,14,CASSLLAGGNIQYF
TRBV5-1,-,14,CASSETSGSLEQYF
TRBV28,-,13,CASSYATGETQYF